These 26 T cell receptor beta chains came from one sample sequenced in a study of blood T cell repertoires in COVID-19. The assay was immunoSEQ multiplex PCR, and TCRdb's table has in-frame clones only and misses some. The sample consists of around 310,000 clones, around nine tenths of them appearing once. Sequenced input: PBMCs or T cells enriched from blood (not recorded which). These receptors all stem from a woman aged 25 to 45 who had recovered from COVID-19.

The CDR3 DNA reads as TGTGCCAGCAGCCTAGGCTCTGCAGGTTCCCTCGAGCAGTACTTC. Translating gives CASSLGSAGSLEQYF. The V and J genes are TRBV11-3 and TRBJ2-7; no definite D call. V lost 5 bases to trimming and J lost 6 bases, with 20 bases between them. Germline assignment: CDR1 SGHNT and CDR2 YENEEA. The CDR3 is 15 amino acids.

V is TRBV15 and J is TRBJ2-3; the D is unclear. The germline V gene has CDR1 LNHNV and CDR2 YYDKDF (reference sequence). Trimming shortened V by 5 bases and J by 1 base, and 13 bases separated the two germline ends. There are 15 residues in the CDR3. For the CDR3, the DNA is TGTGCCACCAGCCAGTTCAGGCTGGGCACAGATACGCAGTATTTT. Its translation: CATSQFRLGTDTQYF.

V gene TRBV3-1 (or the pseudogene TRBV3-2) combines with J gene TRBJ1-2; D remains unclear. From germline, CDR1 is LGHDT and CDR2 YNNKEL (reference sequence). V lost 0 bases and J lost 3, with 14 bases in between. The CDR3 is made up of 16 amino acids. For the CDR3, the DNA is TGTGCCAGCAGCCAAGAGATATCGGGGTTCGACTATGGCTACACCTTC. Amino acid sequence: CASSQEISGFDYGYTF.

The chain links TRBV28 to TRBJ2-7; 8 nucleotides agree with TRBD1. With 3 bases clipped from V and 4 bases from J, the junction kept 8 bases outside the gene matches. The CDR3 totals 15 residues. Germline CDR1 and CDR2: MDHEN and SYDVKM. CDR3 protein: CASSFSVGTGYEQYF. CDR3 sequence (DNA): TGTGCCAGCAGTTTTAGCGTTGGGACAGGTTACGAGCAGTACTTC.

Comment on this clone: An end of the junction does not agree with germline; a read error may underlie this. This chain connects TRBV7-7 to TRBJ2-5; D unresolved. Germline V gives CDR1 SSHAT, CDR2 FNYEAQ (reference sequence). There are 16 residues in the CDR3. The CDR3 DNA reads TGTGCTAGCAGCCGATTACCTTCAGGCCCCCAAGAGACCCAGTACTTC. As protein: CASSRLPSGPQETQYF.

The DNA of the CDR3 is TGTGCCAGCAGCCAAGGGCTAGCGGGGTTCTCTGGGGCCAACGTCCTGACTTTC. Its protein product is CASSQGLAGFSGANVLTF. The chain is built from TRBV3-1 (or the pseudogene TRBV3-2) and TRBJ2-6; TRBD2 matches 9 bases. The germline V gene has CDR1 LGHDT and CDR2 YNNKEL (reference sequence). The CDR3 is 18 residues long. V lost 1 base and J lost 0; bases outside the gene matches: 4.

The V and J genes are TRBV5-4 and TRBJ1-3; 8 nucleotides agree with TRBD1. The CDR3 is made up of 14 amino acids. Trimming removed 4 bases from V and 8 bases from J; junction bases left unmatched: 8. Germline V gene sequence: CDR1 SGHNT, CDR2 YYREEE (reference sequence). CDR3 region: CASSLTGDLDTIYF. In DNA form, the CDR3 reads TGTGCCAGCAGCCTGACAGGGGATCTGGACACCATATATTTT.

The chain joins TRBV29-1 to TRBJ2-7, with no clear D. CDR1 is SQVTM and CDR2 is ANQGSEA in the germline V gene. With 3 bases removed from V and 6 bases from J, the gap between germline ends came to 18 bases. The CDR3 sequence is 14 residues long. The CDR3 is CSVENRSEEGEQYF. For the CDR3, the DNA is TGCAGCGTTGAGAACCGGTCAGAGGAAGGCGAGCAGTACTTC.

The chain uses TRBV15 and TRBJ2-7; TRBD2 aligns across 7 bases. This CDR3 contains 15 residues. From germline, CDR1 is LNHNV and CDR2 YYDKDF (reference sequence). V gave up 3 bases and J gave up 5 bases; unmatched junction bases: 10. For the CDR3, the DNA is TGTGCCACCAGCAGGGGTGGGGGGGGAATTCACGAGCAGTACTTC. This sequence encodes CATSRGGGGIHEQYF.

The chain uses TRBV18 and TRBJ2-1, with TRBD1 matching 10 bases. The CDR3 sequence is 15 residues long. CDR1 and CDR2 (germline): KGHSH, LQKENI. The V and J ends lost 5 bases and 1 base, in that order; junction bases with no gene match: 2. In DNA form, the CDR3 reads TGTGCCAGCTCAGTGGACAGGGGGTCCTACAATGAGCAGTTCTTC. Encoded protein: CASSVDRGSYNEQFF.

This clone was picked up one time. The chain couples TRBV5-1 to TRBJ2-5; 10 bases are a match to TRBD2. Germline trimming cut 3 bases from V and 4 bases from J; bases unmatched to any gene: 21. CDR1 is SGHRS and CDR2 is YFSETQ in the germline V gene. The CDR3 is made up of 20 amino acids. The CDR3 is CASSWREQGRASGRGETQYF. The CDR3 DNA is TGCGCCAGCAGCTGGAGAGAACAGGGCCGGGCTAGCGGGAGAGGAGAGACCCAGTACTTC. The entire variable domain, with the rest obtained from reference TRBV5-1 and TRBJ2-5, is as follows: KAGVTQTPRYLIKTRGQQVTLSCSPISGHRSVSWYQQTPGQGLQFLFEYFSETQRNKGNFPGRFSGRQFSNSRSEMNVSTLELGDSALYLCASSWREQGRASGRGETQYFGPGTRLLVL.

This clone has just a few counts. The CDR3 DNA reads as TGTGCCAGCGTACAGGCCTCAGGAAACACCATATATTTT. Its protein product is CASVQASGNTIYF. The rearrangement links TRBV6-6 to TRBJ1-3; a weak D match, TRBD1 (5 bases). The CDR3 spans 13 residues. Germline V gives CDR1 MNHNY, CDR2 SVGAGI (reference sequence). V dropped 8 bases and J dropped 4 bases, with 12 bases sitting between them.

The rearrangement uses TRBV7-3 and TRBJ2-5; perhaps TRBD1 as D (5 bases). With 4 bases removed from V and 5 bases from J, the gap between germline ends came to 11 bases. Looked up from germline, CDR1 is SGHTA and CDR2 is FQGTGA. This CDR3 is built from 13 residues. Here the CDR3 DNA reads TGTGCCAGCAGCTCCGGACACCGGGAGACCCAGTACTTC. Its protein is CASSSGHRETQYF.

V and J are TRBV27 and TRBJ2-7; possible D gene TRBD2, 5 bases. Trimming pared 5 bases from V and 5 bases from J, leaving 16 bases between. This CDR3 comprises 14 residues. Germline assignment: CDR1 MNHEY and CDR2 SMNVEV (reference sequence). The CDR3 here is CASSLVLGSDEQYF. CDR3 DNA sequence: TGTGCCAGCAGTCTTGTACTAGGTTCAGACGAGCAGTACTTC.

CDR3 sequence: CASSFYGTGEEKLFF. The DNA for the CDR3 is TGTGCCAGCAGTTTCTACGGGACGGGGGAGGAAAAACTGTTTTTT. V is TRBV27 and J is TRBJ1-4, with D tentatively TRBD1 (5 bases). Germline V gene lookup returns CDR1 MNHEY and CDR2 SMNVEV (reference sequence). V lost 3 bases and J lost 8, with 16 bases in between. The CDR3 runs 15 residues.

This chain's CDR3 is CASSIQGAVTEAFF. CDR3 sequence (DNA): TGTGCCAGCAGTATACAGGGGGCGGTGACTGAAGCTTTCTTT. This chain connects TRBV6-5 to TRBJ1-1, with 9 bases identical to TRBD1. Germline V gene data show CDR1 as MNHEY and CDR2 as SVGAGI. This CDR3 has 14 residues. The ends lost 5 bases at V and 5 bases at J; junction bases unmatched: 6.

CDR3 loop: CASSATRGKNEQYF. CDR3 nucleotide sequence: TGTGCCAGCAGCGCTACGCGCGGTAAGAACGAGCAGTACTTC. The chain recombines TRBV11-3 with TRBJ2-7; D is unresolved. The germline V and J ends were trimmed by 5 bases and 5 bases, with 16 bases remaining between them. CDR1 is SGHNT, CDR2 YENEEA, per germline. This CDR3 comprises 14 residues. The entire variable domain, with the rest obtained from reference TRBV11-3 and TRBJ2-7, is as follows: EAGVVQSPRYKIIEKKQPVAFWCNPISGHNTLYWYLQNLGQGPELLIRYENEEAVDDSQLPKDRFSAERLKGVDSTLKIQPAELGDSAVYLCASSATRGKNEQYFGPGTRLTVT.

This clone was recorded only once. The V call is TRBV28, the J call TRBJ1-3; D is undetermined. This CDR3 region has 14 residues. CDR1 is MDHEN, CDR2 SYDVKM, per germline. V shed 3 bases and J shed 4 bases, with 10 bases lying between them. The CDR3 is CASSFPTTGNTIYF. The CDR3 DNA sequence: TGTGCCAGCAGTTTCCCCACTACGGGAAACACCATATATTTT. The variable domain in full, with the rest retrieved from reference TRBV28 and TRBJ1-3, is DVKVTQSSRYLVKRTGEKVFLECVQDMDHENMFWYRQDPGLGLRLIYFSYDVKMKEKGDIPEGYSVSREKKERFSLILESASTNQTSMYLCASSFPTTGNTIYFGEGSWLTVV.

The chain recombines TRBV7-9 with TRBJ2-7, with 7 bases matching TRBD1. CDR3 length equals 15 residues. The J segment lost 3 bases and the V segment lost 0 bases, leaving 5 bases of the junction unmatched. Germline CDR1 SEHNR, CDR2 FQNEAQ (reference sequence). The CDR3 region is CASSLASGGNYEQYF. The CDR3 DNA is TGTGCCAGCAGCTTAGCCTCAGGGGGTAACTACGAGCAGTACTTC.

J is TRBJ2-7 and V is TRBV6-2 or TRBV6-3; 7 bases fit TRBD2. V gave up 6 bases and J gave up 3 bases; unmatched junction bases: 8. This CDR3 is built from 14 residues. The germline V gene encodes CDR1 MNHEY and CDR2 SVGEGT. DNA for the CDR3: TGTGCCAGCAGCCGCGGGGGAGGGGACTACGAGCAGTACTTC. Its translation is CASSRGGGDYEQYF.

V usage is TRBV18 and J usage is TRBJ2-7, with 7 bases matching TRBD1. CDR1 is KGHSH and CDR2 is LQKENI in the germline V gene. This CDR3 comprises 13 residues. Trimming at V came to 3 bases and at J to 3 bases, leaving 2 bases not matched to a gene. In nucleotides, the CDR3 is TGTGCCAGCTCACCCGGGACAGACTACGAGCAGTACTTC. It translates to CASSPGTDYEQYF.

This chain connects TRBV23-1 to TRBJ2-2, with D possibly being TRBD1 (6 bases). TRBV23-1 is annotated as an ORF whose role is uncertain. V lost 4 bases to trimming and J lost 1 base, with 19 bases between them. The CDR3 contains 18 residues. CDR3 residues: CASSPFEWDIENTGELFF. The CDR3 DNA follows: TGCGCCAGCAGTCCCTTCGAGTGGGACATTGAGAACACCGGGGAGCTGTTTTTT.

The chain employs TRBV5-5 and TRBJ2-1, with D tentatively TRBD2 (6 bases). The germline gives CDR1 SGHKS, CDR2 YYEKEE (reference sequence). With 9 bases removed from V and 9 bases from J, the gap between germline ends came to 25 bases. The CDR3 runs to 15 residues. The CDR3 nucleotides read TGTGCCACAACGGGTTGGGACTCCAAATGGGGTGAGCAGTTCTTC. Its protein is CATTGWDSKWGEQFF.

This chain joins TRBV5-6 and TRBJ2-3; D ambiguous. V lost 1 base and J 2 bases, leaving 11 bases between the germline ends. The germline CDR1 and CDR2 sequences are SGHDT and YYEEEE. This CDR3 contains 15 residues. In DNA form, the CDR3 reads TGTGCCAGCAGCTTGAGAACTCCATACACAGATACGCAGTATTTT. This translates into CASSLRTPYTDTQYF.

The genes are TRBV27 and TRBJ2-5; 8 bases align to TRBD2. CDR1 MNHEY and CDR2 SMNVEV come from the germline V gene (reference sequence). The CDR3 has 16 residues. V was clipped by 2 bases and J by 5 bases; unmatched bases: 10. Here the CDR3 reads CASSLSLGTRGETQYF. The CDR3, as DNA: TGTGCCAGCAGTTTAAGTCTTGGGACTAGAGGGGAGACCCAGTACTTC.

CDR3 sequence reads: CASSWGVQGGHEQYF. Written as DNA, the CDR3 is TGCGCCAGCAGCTGGGGCGTACAGGGTGGTCACGAGCAGTACTTC. The chain joins TRBV5-1 to TRBJ2-7, with a tentative D call TRBD1 (6 bases). Germline lookup yields CDR1 SGHRS and CDR2 YFSETQ. Trimming stripped 3 bases from V and 5 bases from J, with 18 bases between. CDR3 length: 15 residues.